The sequence of this T cell receptor (beta chain) was determined in a study of metastatic and nonmetastatic thyroid tumors. About the research overall: The study looked at repertoires side by side in blood and in tumor or nodule tissue from malignant and benign thyroid patients.

Study processing details: A papillary thyroid cancer distant-metastasis classifier was built from CDR3 differences across clinicopathological groups. TCRdb re-called the PCR reads with MiXCR. The V and J calls here are based on TCRdb, not the publication. The sample shows over 40,000 clones, around a quarter of them seen only once. With V trimmed by 1 base and J by 6 bases, 2 bases remained unmatched. The CDR3 extends over 14 amino acids. Germline V gene sequence: CDR1 SGHTA, CDR2 FQGNSA. Of note for this clone: The antigen is undetermined.

Overall study findings and caveats: The study reportedly found significantly higher TCR beta diversity in malignant thyroid tumors than benign nodules, in blood and tumor.

No patient received treatment before thyroid surgery. The rearrangement links TRBV7-2 to TRBJ1-1, with 10 bases identical to TRBD1. This TCR derives from a male donor with papillary thyroid cancer or a benign thyroid nodule (not recorded which). Some clones in this sample may be carry-over from other donors' samples. The source material was blood. This CDR3 is CASSLGTGGSEAFF. CDR3 in DNA: TGTGCCAGCAGCTTAGGGACAGGGGGTTCTGAAGCTTTCTTT. Looking up the rest from reference TRBV7-2 and TRBJ1-1 gives the full variable domain: GAGVSQSPSNKVTEKGKDVELRCDPISGHTALYWYRQSLGQGLEFLIYFQGNSAPDKSGLPSDRFSAERTGGSVSTLTIQRTQQEDSAVYLCASSLGTGGSEAFFGQGTRLTVV.